This T cell receptor (beta chain) was profiled in a study of neurological immune-mediated disorders. In TCRdb, the 5' RACE reads were re-called with MiXCR into one record per CDR3 protein. Here the sample spans about 58,000 distinct CDR3 sequences, more than 3% being singletons. This clonotype was seen many times. Germline values: CDR1 MDHEN, CDR2 SYDVKM. Trimming shortened V by 6 bases and J by 4 bases, and 17 bases separated the two germline ends. The length of the CDR3 is 15 residues. Sequenced input: PBMCs. The chain is built from TRBV28 and TRBJ2-3; unclear D gene. The TCR originated in a woman aged 55 to 70 with multiple sclerosis. CDR3 region: CASSMRSVVPDTQYF. The DNA for the CDR3 is TGTGCCAGCAGCATGCGGAGTGTAGTCCCAGATACGCAGTATTTT.